This entry features one T cell receptor beta chain sequence. Data came from immunoSEQ multiplex PCR; TCRdb stores just in-frame clones and leaves some out. The sample has about 64,000 clones, roughly 93% seen once. The sample belongs to a study of blood T cell repertoires in COVID-19. Study background: Samples came from the United States, Italy and Spain, spanning acute and convalescent COVID-19. T cells, B-cell-depleted T cells, or PBMCs provided the cDNA or gDNA that served as material.

The source of this sequence is a human donor in a cohort sampled during active COVID-19. Sequenced input: peripheral blood.

This chain's CDR3 is CASSSGTGDTEAFF. DNA of the CDR3: TGCGCCAGCAGCTCCGGGACAGGGGACACTGAAGCTTTCTTT. The chain has TRBV5-1 and TRBJ1-1; 10 nucleotides match TRBD1. V lost 3 bases and J lost 3; bases outside the gene matches: 2. CDR1 is SGHRS, CDR2 YFSETQ, per germline. CDR3 length equals 14 residues. Drawing the rest from reference TRBV5-1 and TRBJ1-1, the complete variable domain is KAGVTQTPRYLIKTRGQQVTLSCSPISGHRSVSWYQQTPGQGLQFLFEYFSETQRNKGNFPGRFSGRQFSNSRSEMNVSTLELGDSALYLCASSSGTGDTEAFFGQGTRLTVV.